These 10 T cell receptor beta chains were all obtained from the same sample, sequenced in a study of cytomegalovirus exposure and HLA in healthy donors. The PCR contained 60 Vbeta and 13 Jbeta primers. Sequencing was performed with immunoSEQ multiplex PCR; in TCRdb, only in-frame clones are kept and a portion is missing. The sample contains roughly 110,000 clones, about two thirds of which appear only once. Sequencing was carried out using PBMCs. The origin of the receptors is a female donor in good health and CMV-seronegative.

CDR3 sequence (DNA): TGTGCCAGCAGTCAGTATTTTCGGGGGGAACCCTATGGCTACACCTTC. Residues: CASSQYFRGEPYGYTF. The gene calls are TRBV28 and TRBJ1-2, with D possibly being TRBD1 (5 bases). In germline, CDR1 is MDHEN, CDR2 SYDVKM. Between the trimmed V and J ends, which lost 5 bases and 4 bases, there was a span of 20 bases. The CDR3 extends over 16 amino acids.

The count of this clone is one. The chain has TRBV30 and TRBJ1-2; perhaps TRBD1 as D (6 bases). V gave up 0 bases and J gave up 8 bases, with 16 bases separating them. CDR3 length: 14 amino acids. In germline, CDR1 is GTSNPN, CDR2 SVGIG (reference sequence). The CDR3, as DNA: TGTGCCTGGAGTGTACGACGGGGGGCGGAGGGCTACACCTTC. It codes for CAWSVRRGAEGYTF.

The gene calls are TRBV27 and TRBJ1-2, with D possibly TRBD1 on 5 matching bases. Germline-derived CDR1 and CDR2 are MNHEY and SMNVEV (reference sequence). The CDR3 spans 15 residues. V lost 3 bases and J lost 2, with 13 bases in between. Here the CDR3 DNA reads TGTGCCAGCAGTTTGGTGGCTACAGGAAACTATGGCTACACCTTC. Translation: CASSLVATGNYGYTF.

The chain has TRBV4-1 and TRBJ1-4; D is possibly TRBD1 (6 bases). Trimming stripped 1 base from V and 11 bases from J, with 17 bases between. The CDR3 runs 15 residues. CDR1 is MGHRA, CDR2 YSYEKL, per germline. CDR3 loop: CASSQVGGRVGKLFF. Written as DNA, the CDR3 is TGCGCCAGCAGCCAAGTCGGGGGGCGCGTAGGGAAACTGTTTTTT.

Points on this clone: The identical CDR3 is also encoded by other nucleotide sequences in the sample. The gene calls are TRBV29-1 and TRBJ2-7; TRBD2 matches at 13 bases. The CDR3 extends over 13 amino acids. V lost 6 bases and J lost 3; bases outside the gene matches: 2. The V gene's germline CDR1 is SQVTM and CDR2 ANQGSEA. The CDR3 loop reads CSVGTSGNYEQYF. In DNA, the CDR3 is TGCAGCGTCGGGACTAGCGGGAACTACGAGCAGTACTTC.

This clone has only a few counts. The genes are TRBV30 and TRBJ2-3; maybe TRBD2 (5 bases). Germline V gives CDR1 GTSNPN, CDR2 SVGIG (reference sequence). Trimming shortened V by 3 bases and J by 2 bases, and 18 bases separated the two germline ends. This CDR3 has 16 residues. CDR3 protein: CAWSFRRVGLTDTQYF. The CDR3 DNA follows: TGTGCCTGGAGCTTCAGGCGGGTAGGACTCACAGATACGCAGTATTTT.

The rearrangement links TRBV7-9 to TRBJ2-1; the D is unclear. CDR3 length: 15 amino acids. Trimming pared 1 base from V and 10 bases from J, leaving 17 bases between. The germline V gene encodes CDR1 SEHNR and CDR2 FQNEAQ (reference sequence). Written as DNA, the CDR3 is TGTGCCAGCAGCTTAGGGGTGCCCAGGAAAAAGGAGCAGTTCTTC. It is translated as CASSLGVPRKKEQFF.

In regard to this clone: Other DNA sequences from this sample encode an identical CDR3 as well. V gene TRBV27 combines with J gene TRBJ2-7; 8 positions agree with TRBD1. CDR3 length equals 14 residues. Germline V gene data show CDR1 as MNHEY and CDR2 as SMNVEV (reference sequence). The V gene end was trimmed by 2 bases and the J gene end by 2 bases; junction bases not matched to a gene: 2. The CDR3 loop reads CASSLGTGPYEQYF. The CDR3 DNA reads TGTGCCAGCAGTTTAGGGACAGGCCCCTACGAGCAGTACTTC.

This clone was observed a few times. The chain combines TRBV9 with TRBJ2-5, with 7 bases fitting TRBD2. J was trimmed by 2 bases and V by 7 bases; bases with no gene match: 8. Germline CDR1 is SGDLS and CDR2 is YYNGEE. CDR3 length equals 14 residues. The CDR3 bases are TGTGCCAGCGGGGGGGGGACCCCTCAAGAGACCCAGTACTTC. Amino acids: CASGGGTPQETQYF.

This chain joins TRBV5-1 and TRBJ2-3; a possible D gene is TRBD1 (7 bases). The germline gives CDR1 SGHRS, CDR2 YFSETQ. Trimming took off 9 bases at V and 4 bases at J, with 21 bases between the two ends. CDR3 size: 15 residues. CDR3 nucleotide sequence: TGCGCCACTTCCGCCCAGGGGGAGGTGGCAGATACGCAGTATTTT. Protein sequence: CATSAQGEVADTQYF. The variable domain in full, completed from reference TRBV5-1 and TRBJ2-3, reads KAGVTQTPRYLIKTRGQQVTLSCSPISGHRSVSWYQQTPGQGLQFLFEYFSETQRNKGNFPGRFSGRQFSNSRSEMNVSTLELGDSALYLCATSAQGEVADTQYFGPGTRLTVL.